The present TCR beta chain was sequenced within a study of blood T cell repertoires in COVID-19. Germline V lookup: CDR1 LGHDT, CDR2 YNNKEL (reference sequence). This CDR3 region has 14 residues. V gave up 1 base and J gave up 9 bases; unmatched junction bases: 3. Here immunoSEQ multiplex PCR was the method, and the copy in TCRdb shows in-frame clones only, minus some. This table holds a few hundred thousand clones, over 75% found once. In terms of age and location, participants ranged from about 18 to 90 years and lived in 24 US areas. Participants were placed into cohorts based on the clinical history they reported. Symptom resolution, clearance, or two negative PCRs marked donors in Cohort 3 as recovered.

What was sequenced was PBMCs or T cells enriched from blood (not recorded which). V is TRBV3-1 (or the pseudogene TRBV3-2) and J is TRBJ1-6; 7 bases fit TRBD1. The TCR was taken from a middle-aged woman who had recovered from COVID-19. DNA for the CDR3: TGTGCCAGCAGCCAAGGACAGGGTAGTTCACCCCTCCACTTT. Its translation is CASSQGQGSSPLHF.